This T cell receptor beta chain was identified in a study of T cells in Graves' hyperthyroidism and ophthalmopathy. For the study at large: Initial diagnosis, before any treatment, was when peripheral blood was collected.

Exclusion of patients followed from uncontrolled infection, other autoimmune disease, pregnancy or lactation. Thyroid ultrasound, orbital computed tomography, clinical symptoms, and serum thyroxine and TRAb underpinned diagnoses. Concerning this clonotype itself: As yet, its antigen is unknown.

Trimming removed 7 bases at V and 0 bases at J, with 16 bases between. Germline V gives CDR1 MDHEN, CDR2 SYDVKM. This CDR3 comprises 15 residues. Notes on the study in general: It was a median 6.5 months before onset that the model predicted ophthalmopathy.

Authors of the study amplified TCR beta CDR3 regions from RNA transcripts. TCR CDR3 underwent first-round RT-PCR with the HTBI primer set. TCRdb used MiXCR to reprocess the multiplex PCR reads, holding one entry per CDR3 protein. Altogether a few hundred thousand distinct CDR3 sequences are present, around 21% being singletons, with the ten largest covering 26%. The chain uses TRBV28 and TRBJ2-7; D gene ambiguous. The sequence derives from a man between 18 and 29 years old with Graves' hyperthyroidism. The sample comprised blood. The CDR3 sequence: CASKGGRFSSYEQYF. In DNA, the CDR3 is TGTGCCAGCAAAGGTGGGCGCTTTAGCTCCTACGAGCAGTACTTC.